A single sample is the source of the 5 T cell receptor beta chains below, sequenced in a study of cytomegalovirus exposure and HLA in healthy donors. PCR involved 60 Vbeta and 13 Jbeta primers. Assay: immunoSEQ multiplex PCR; the TCRdb copy retains only in-frame clones and omits some. Seen here are roughly 63,000 clones, roughly 70% observed once, and the top ten hold roughly 25%. Sequenced sample: PBMCs. The receptor source for this set is a man aged 50 to 60 in good health and CMV-seropositive.

The CDR3 sequence is CAWRRPWTGEQYF. Here the CDR3 DNA reads TGTGCCTGGAGACGACCCTGGACAGGCGAGCAGTACTTC. V usage is TRBV30 and J usage is TRBJ2-7, with 7 bases matching TRBD1. V shed 3 bases and J 6 bases; nucleotides not matched to a gene: 8. The CDR3 extends over 13 amino acids. Germline-derived CDR1 and CDR2 are GTSNPN and SVGIG (reference sequence).

V gene TRBV10-1 combines with J gene TRBJ2-3; TRBD2 aligns across 8 bases. The length of the CDR3 is 13 residues. The V gene's germline CDR1 is WNHNN and CDR2 SYGVQD (reference sequence). V lost 4 bases to trimming and J lost 9 bases; unmatched junction nucleotides: 6. The CDR3 DNA follows: TGCGCCAGCAGTGTACTAGCGGAAGGAACGCAGTATTTT. As protein: CASSVLAEGTQYF.

This chain connects TRBV30 to TRBJ2-5, with D tentatively TRBD2 (5 bases). The ends were cut back, 0 bases at V and 2 bases at J, with 13 bases in the middle. Looked up from germline, CDR1 is GTSNPN and CDR2 is SVGIG (reference sequence). The CDR3 sequence is 15 residues long. CDR3 protein: CAWSVRGRNQETQYF. DNA for the CDR3: TGTGCCTGGAGTGTACGGGGAAGGAATCAAGAGACCCAGTACTTC.

This chain uses TRBV30 with TRBJ1-2; 11 nucleotides line up with TRBD1. This CDR3 is 13 amino acids long. Germline trimming cut 4 bases from V and 4 bases from J; bases unmatched to any gene: 2. Germline assignment: CDR1 GTSNPN and CDR2 SVGIG (reference sequence). Written as DNA, the CDR3 is TGTGCCTGGATGGGACAGGGGGGCTATGGCTACACCTTC. Translated, it gives CAWMGQGGYGYTF.

V gene TRBV27 combines with J gene TRBJ1-5; D gene uncertain. V shed 3 bases and J shed 8 bases, with 8 bases lying between them. Germline CDR1 and CDR2: MNHEY and SMNVEV (reference sequence). There are 12 residues in the CDR3. The CDR3 here is CASSLPGEPQHF. CDR3 DNA: TGTGCCAGCAGTTTGCCCGGTGAGCCCCAGCATTTT.